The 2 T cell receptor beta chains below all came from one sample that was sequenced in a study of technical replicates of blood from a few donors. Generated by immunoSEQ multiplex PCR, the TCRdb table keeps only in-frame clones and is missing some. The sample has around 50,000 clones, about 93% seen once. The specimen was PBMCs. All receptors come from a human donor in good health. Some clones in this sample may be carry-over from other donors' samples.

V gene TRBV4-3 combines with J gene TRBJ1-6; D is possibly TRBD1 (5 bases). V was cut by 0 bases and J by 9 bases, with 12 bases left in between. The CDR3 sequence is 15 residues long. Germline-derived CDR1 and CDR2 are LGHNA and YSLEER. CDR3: CASSQDRQGSSPLHF. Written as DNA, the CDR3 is TGCGCCAGCAGCCAAGATCGTCAGGGATCTTCACCCCTCCACTTT.

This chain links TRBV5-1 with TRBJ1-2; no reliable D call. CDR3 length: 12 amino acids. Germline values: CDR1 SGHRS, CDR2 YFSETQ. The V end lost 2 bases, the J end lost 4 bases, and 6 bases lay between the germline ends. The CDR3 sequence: CASSLPGYGYTF. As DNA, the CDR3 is TGCGCCAGCAGCTTACCCGGCTATGGCTACACCTTC.